This T cell receptor beta chain was profiled in a study of shared clonotypes between healthy human individuals. This CDR3 spans 11 amino acids. V gave up 3 bases and J gave up 5 bases, with 7 bases separating them. Germline-derived CDR1 and CDR2 are SQVTM and ANQGSEA. CD8 cells classed as naive were CD45RO-negative and positively selected for CCR7, excluding terminally differentiated effector memory CD45RA+ cells. TCRdb keeps only in-frame clones here, not all; method: immunoSEQ multiplex PCR. This table has about 2,200,000 clones, roughly 91% appearing once. Sequencing was performed on naive CD8+ T cells from PBMCs. The TCR originated in a man between 18 and 29 years old in good health. Some clones in this sample may be carry-over from other donors' samples. The V and J genes are TRBV29-1 and TRBJ1-2; perhaps TRBD1 as D (6 bases). The CDR3 protein is CSVDRGYGYTF. The CDR3 nucleotides are TGCAGCGTTGACAGGGGTTATGGCTACACCTTC.